The source of this TCR beta chain is a study of tumor-infiltrating lymphocytes in primary liver carcinoma. Study-wide results and limits: Researchers found tumor-adjacent and tumor-blood pairs overlapped less than tumor region pairs.

This clonotype has ten or more counts. Its cognate antigen is unknown. The researchers produced TCR beta cDNA from approximately 460 ng total RNA with a constant-region primer. Three rounds of nested multiplex PCR with slightly modified ARM-PCR produced TCR beta libraries. A C-beta reverse primer was combined with TRBV1-TRBV30 forward primers in the first two PCR rounds, and each round had ten to eleven cycles. TCRdb reanalysed the multiplex PCR reads using MiXCR and keeps one entry per CDR3 protein. The data contain about 74,000 distinct CDR3 sequences, nearly 70% of them singletons. Bulk tissue was left unsorted, and RNA and DNA were co-extracted from roughly 20-30 mg of it. The study sampled five separate regions from each tumor. V lost 1 base, J lost 7 bases, and 20 bases lay in between. The length of the CDR3 is 18 residues. In germline, CDR1 is MNHNY, CDR2 SVGAGI (reference sequence).

This receptor was taken from a man aged 40-49 years with primary liver carcinoma and hepatitis B virus infection. J is TRBJ1-6 and V is TRBV6-6; D remains ambiguous. Sequencing used liver tumor tissue from sampling region 4. Subset of the sample: tumor region T4, right-lateral pole. In nucleotides, the CDR3 is TGTGCCAGCAGTTACTTTCTCCGGGCCCCGAGGTGGAATTCACCCCTCCACTTT. It translates to CASSYFLRAPRWNSPLHF.